This TCR beta chain was retrieved from a study of beta chain features in type 1 diabetes (dated by TCRdb to 2016 to 2019). For the wider study: No differences in mean age, gender distribution, total cell number or subset yield were found between patients and healthy donors. A total of 90 million to 130 million sorted cells were examined across all samples, and a strong correlation was observed between cell number per subset and RNA yield. The study compared the TCRB repertoires of sorted circulating CD4+ T cell subsets in recently diagnosed type 1 diabetes patients with those in matched healthy donors. Naive and central memory subsets were obtained from all 30 or so donors, but regulatory and stem cell-like memory subsets were isolated from only 8 patients and roughly eight healthy donors.

Per the germline V gene (reference sequence), LNHDA is the CDR1 and SQIVND is the CDR2. Trimming costs V 3 bases and J 3 bases, and their ends lie 12 bases apart. Spanning cysteine to phenylalanine, the CDR3 consists of 15 amino acids. The only DNA kept is the CDR3, 45 bases in frame from the first base. What the work shows at the level of the full study, not this receptor alone: Patients with type 1 diabetes made fewer insertions and deleted more nucleotides at VDJ recombination sites, implying thymic rearrangement abnormalities. Naive, central memory and regulatory TCRB repertoires appeared to be more alike among patients than among healthy donors. PCR may preferentially amplify shorter templates, but because patient and control samples were amplified and corrected together, any resulting skew would affect both groups equally. Because cDNA was sequenced instead of genomic DNA, highly expressing activated cells could be over-represented, though the groups showed no difference in activation or CD3 levels. Because small numbers of individuals were included in the HLA sub-analyses, any influence of HLA type on TCRB rearrangement was left unresolved. Type 1 diabetes patients showed a moderate but significant shortening of TCRB CDR3 length in all four CD4+ subsets.

Each donor gave one peripheral blood draw, averaging approximately 120 mL, which was collected into heparinised tubes. Using a panel that included CD45RO, CCR7, CD25, CD127, CD95 and CD27, naive, central memory, regulatory and stem cell-like memory CD4+ T cells were sorted on a BD FACSAria II. Every sorted population had a purity above 95%. PBMCs were separated immediately by Lymphoprep density gradient centrifugation and were stained directly, without being cultured. So that batch effects would be minimized, each experiment stained and sorted samples in pairs, pairing one healthy donor with one patient. The entire isolated RNA was reverse transcribed using the High Capacity cDNA Reverse Transcription Kit, and thus expressed TCRB transcripts were sequenced. Deep immunoSEQ sequencing was performed on naive, central memory and regulatory T cell samples, with an average of roughly 3.3 million total reads per sample. Sorted cells were lysed in RLT buffer and RNA was extracted with DNase-treated RNeasy Micro or Mini kits, depending on cell number. To prevent cross-contamination, every cell subset was processed on its own, while patient and healthy donor samples were processed together. The immunoSEQ multiplex PCR was used to amplify TCRB sequences from cDNA, generating 87-bp fragments that spanned the CDR3 region. Amplicons were sequenced on the Illumina HiSeq platform. For the original study's pipeline: PCR bias was corrected computationally using synthetic template baselines, and reads within Hamming distance 2 were collapsed, with unmergeable singletons discarded. By aligning reads against IMGT, V, D and J genes, CDR3 length, and insertions or deletions at six rearrangement sites were assigned. Clonotype counts were normalized to sorted cell number within each subset before computing true diversity and Gini coefficients with the tcR R package. The overlap coefficient, calculated on TCRB nucleotide sequences, was used to measure repertoire sharing. As a proxy for the pre-selection repertoire, out-of-frame TCRB sequences from naive cells were analyzed. TCRdb's version of the immuneACCESS table is confined to in-frame rearrangements and falls short of the full clone set. An unresolved V gene accounts for under half of the shortfall where checked; the remainder is of unknown origin. V and J calls and clone size are given by that table; D and trimming were obtained from the DNA. Within this sample are about 360,000 clones, with roughly 13% of them counted one time only. The top ten constitute roughly 0.017% of the sample.

Remarks on this clone: No antigen is known for it. No qualities accompany the bases; no much larger clone lies one base away.

Sequencing was done on a sample of naive CD4+ T cells from blood. What this sample's cell subset or site label stands for: true naive CD4+ T cells. Here the chain combines TRBV19 and TRBJ2-1; a tentative D call is TRBD2 (6 bases match). This receptor was obtained from a man aged 18 to 35 in good health. The CDR3 has the sequence CASSMGAGNYNEQFF. Read as DNA, the sequence is TGTGCCAGTAGTATGGGCGCGGGGAACTACAATGAGCAGTTCTTC. With the portions outside the CDR3 filled from the reference TRBV19 and TRBJ2-1 genes, the complete variable region becomes DGGITQSPKYLFRKEGQNVTLSCEQNLNHDAMYWYRQDPGQGLRLIYYSQIVNDFQKGDIAEGYSVSREKKESFPLTVTSAQKNPTAFYLCASSMGAGNYNEQFFGPGTRLTVL.